This record covers a single TCR beta chain. Its antigen remains unidentified. No clone much larger than this one lies a single base away; base qualities are absent. The cohort consisted of 670 or so healthy bone marrow donors. At the time of sampling, every cohort member was nominally healthy, though immune exposures that went unrecorded were likely present. The donor was CMV seropositive and belonged to the group of more than 250 seropositive cohort members. Every donor gave a peripheral blood sample, and the peripheral blood mononuclear cells from that sample were used for TCR beta sequencing. Genomic DNA was extracted from the blood cell samples with the Qiagen DNeasy Blood Extraction Kit. Receptors were amplified or captured by the immunoSEQ multiplex PCR assay. A mixture of 60 forward primers for TCR Vbeta segments and 13 reverse primers for TCR Jbeta segments was used in the multiplex PCR. Amplification of the CDR3 region of rearranged TCR beta genes was performed with a multiplex PCR assay on genomic DNA. The amplified TCR beta libraries were sequenced on the Illumina HiSeq System as 87-base-pair reads. The original pipeline was this. Across the roughly 700 repertoires, a later analysis counted approximately 75 million unique TCR beta chains, 8.5 million to 12 million of which were shared by at least two donors. To remove PCR and sequencing errors, raw reads were error-corrected and collapsed into unique sequences using a nearest-neighbor algorithm that merged closely related sequences. To assign V, D and J gene segments, CDR3 sequences were aligned to IMGT reference sequences. For a sequence to be retained, a match of at least six nucleotides to both a V gene segment and a J gene segment was required. Rearrangements were classified as productive when the CDR3 lacked stop codons and remained in frame with V and J, and all other rearrangements were classified as non-productive. Following IMGT convention, CDR3 was defined as the stretch from the second conserved V-encoded cysteine to the conserved J-encoded phenylalanine. In an earlier analysis of around 570 of the donors, sequences lacking an unambiguous match to a single V gene segment were excluded. An earlier analysis of over 450 of the donors classified V segments as functional when productive rearrangements were above 56.7% and as segregating when the standard deviation between donors was above 5%. A statistical classification framework was developed to diagnose cytomegalovirus status using the catalog of TCR beta chain sequences. V and J gene assignment, in a later analysis, came from comparing TCR nucleotide sequences with IMGT/GENE-DB human TR gene sequences. A later analysis assigned CDR3 sequences and most-parsimonious VDJ recombination scenarios with the TCRdist pipeline. In a later analysis, every TCR beta chain was defined by the combination of its CDR3 amino acid sequence and its V-gene family, and reads without a unique V-gene family were dropped. A later analysis removed 600 or so highly shared, low-generation-probability nucleotide sequences to deal with suspected cross-contamination and a sequencing artifact. In a later analysis, a clonal expansion index for each public chain was calculated from normalized within-repertoire ranks of inferred template counts. In a later analysis, generation probabilities were computed using a VDJ recombination model fitted to out-of-frame rearrangements, and the results were checked against IGoR. Hypergeometric tests were used in a later analysis to score TCR-TCR, TCR-HLA and TCR-CMV co-occurrence, with a repertoire-size bias correction applied to the TCR pairs. False discovery rates were estimated in a later analysis by permuting HLA or CMV assignments 20 times. In a later analysis, co-occurring TCRs were grouped using DBSCAN, with TCRdist sequence similarity added in when clustering inside HLA-allele-positive subsets. Repertoires with fewer than 30,000 or more than 120,000 public chains were left out of co-occurrence clustering, as were several repertoires with anomalous nucleotide sharing. Held by TCRdb, this immuneACCESS table contains in-frame sequences only and omits some clones. Under half of the omission traces to an unresolved V gene where checked; the cause of the rest is unknown. Clone size and the V and J calls come from that table; the DNA yielded D and trimming. Counted in this sample were around 170,000 clones; approximately 80% of them appeared once. Around 1.4% of the sample is taken by the ten largest.

Reading the germline V gene gives CDR1 SNHLY and CDR2 FYNNEI. Trimming takes 7 bases off V and 4 bases off J; junction bases not matched to a gene: 5. Including cysteine and phenylalanine, the CDR3 has 13 amino acids. The sequence is cut down to CDR3 DNA, 39 bases in frame from base 1. The data stem from a study of cytomegalovirus exposure and HLA in healthy donors (dated by TCRdb to the late 2010s). General notes on the study: An earlier analysis of several hundred of the donors reported approximately 270 Gb of sequence data and 117 million unique TCR beta sequences from about 200 million T cells. Across some 400 genotyped donors of the cohort, an average of approximately 240,000 unique TCR beta nucleotide sequences per donor were sequenced, and about a sixth of those sequences were non-productive. A separate validation cohort of 100 to 150 different subjects was used in addition to the approximately 610-subject first cohort. A later genetic analysis took genome-wide SNP genotypes for about 55% of the roughly 700 donors and used that subset as a discovery cohort. Both class I and class II loci were covered by HLA typing, at four-digit resolution. An earlier analysis of roughly 600 of the donors used high-throughput TCR beta sequencing to judge whether each TCR beta V gene segment behaved as functional or pseudogenic. Because of strong linkage in the cohort, roughly five DR-DQ haplotypes were treated as single units for association and clustering. Every repertoire in the discovery cohort had been generated on one and the same sequencing platform. The study aimed to test whether signatures of past pathogen exposure could be identified by cataloging public T cell receptors. Typing coverage varied by locus: about 629-640 donors for A, B, C, DRB1 and DQB1; around 560 for DQA1; more than 600 for DPA1; 450 to 480 for DPB1. Donor age, sex, ethnicity and CMV serostatus were compiled together with the repertoire data. An early release that covered several hundred HLA-typed donors contained approximately 300 gigabases of sequencing data and roughly 84 million unique TCR sequences. High-throughput TCR immunosequencing, statistical association of individual TCRs with disease status, and machine learning were combined to predict cytomegalovirus infection status. In the later analysis, no new phenotypic data were used to find candidate immune exposures; instead, reliance was placed on TCR beta sequences and their occurrence across donors. A later analysis re-analyzed previously published TCR beta repertoires from about 600 donors and added high-resolution HLA genotyping to study TCR occurrence patterns. The T cell repertoires of several hundred subjects were profiled by immunosequencing and related to cytomegalovirus serostatus. The genetic ancestry cluster associated with self-reported Caucasian donors included roughly 84% of the 350 to 500 genotyped donors. The paper's findings and limits, for the study overall: The study listed 150 to 200 TCR beta chains as associated with cytomegalovirus. A later analysis found that TCR association rates varied across HLA loci, with DRB1 alleles showing the most associated TCRs and HLA-C alleles the fewest. An earlier analysis of approximately 530 of the donors showed that most TCR beta V segments appeared in productive rearrangements either about 87% or about 30% of the time, which broadly matched IMGT annotations. Compared with equally common non-associated chains, HLA-associated TCR beta chains in a later analysis were more clonally expanded and had lower generation probabilities. When HLA alleles, especially DR and DQ, strongly co-occurred, TCR associations were difficult to assign to individual alleles. A group of highly shared sequence variants was considered likely to be a technical artifact of the sequencing pipeline. Only TCR beta chains were sequenced in this cohort, and the absence of alpha or paired-chain data limited detectable features. A later genetic analysis reported fewer N-insertions in productive TCRs among donors in an Asian-associated ancestry cluster than the approximately 670-donor mean. CMV serostatus was the only immune exposure information available for the cohort. A later analysis reported that several top co-occurrence clusters appeared linked to parvovirus B19, influenza, CMV and Epstein-Barr virus. An association between a missense DCLRE1C variant and V-gene and J-gene trimming of TCR beta chains was found in a later genetic analysis and replicated in an independent cohort. A further reported finding was that TCR beta sequences accurately predicted the HLA-A and HLA-B alleles for most subjects in the first cohort. The 87-base-pair reads could not distinguish some IMGT-functional V segments, including TRBV6-2 and TRBV6-3, so those segments were excluded. Across donors, most TCR sequences were observed very rarely, whereas some public TCRs were present in many individuals. The presence/absence analyses assumed that sequencing depth was roughly uniform across donors, and that assumption may not be true. In a later analysis, more than 15,000 TCR beta sequences were associated with specific HLA alleles at a false discovery rate of 0.05. A few of the identified cytomegalovirus-associated TCR beta chains were confirmed in vitro to be specific for cytomegalovirus antigens. Most CMV-associated TCR beta chains appeared to be HLA-restricted in a later analysis, and the HLA associations seemed to be driven largely by CMV exposure. Correlated functional status among segregating V segments might reflect linkage disequilibrium, but an unknown experimental factor could not be ruled out. Because counts were too low, roughly 17 rarely observed V segments, including chromosome 9 orphons, were left out of the earlier analysis of several hundred of the donors. It was suggested by the authors that the approach could potentially be generalized to other disease states and immunological phenotypes. Because HLA typing was unavailable for some donors at each locus, only the typed subset was used in association tests. The classifier was reported to diagnose cytomegalovirus status with high specificity and sensitivity in both the original and validation cohorts.

Sequencing input: PBMCs. The clonotype comes from a girl aged 5-17 years in good health and CMV-seropositive. The chain is made from TRBV2 and TRBJ1-1; 8 central bases correspond to TRBD1. The nucleotide sequence reads as follows: TGTGCCAGCACTCAGGGGGCAGTCACTGAAGCTTTCTTT. Its protein is CASTQGAVTEAFF.